This T cell receptor (beta chain) was captured in a study of identical twins. Regarding the study as a whole: Cord blood beta clonotypes that were abundant carried fewer insertions, and memory repertoires showed no such trend.

CDR1 is SGHAT and CDR2 is FQNNGV in the germline V gene. With 0 bases removed from V and 1 base from J, the gap between germline ends came to 16 bases. The length of the CDR3 is 17 residues. TCRdb reanalysed the 5' RACE reads using MiXCR and keeps one entry per CDR3 protein. Among around 650,000 distinct CDR3 sequences listed, around 7.5% were seen once. This clonotype was found a few times. The antigen is not known. The sample was also linked to a second study, of yellow fever vaccine responses in identical twins.

This sequence joins TRBV11-2 and TRBJ2-7, with D possibly being TRBD1 or TRBD2 (5 bases each). The sequenced material came from PBMCs. The receptor comes from a woman under 30 in good health. As DNA, the CDR3 is TGTGCCAGCAGCTTAGATGGTGAGGGGTTGCGTTCCTACGAGCAGTACGTC. This encodes CASSLDGEGLRSYEQYV.